A selection of T cell receptor beta chains follows, all from one sample in a study of identical twins. TCRdb ran MiXCR on the 5' RACE reads and lists one entry per CDR3 protein. The data hold approximately 280,000 distinct CDR3 sequences, with approximately 8% observed a single time. This same sample was also part of a study on yellow fever vaccine responses in identical twins.

Sequences were obtained from memory (CD45RO+) T cells sorted from blood. The receptors shown here come from a woman aged 18-29 years in good health. The CDR3 runs from the conserved cysteine through the conserved F or W.

v_gene: TRBV5-6
j_gene: TRBJ2-3
CDR3aa: CASSLFGGGSTDTQYF

v_gene: TRBV9
j_gene: TRBJ2-1
CDR3aa: CASSGSRLAAYNEQFF

v_gene: TRBV7-8
j_gene: TRBJ1-1
CDR3aa: CASSLEVGTEAFF

v_gene: TRBV3-1
j_gene: TRBJ1-1
CDR3aa: CASMKGASAEAFF

v_gene: TRBV5-4
j_gene: TRBJ2-5
CDR3aa: CASSLYTGTQETQYF

v_gene: TRBV20-1
j_gene: TRBJ2-7
CDR3aa: CCARDAEGGRIVVEYF

v_gene: TRBV2
j_gene: TRBJ1-4
CDR3aa: CASMTDRGNEKLFF

v_gene: TRBV5-1
j_gene: TRBJ2-3
CDR3aa: CASSLGSGGKADTQYF

v_gene: TRBV7-2
j_gene: TRBJ2-3
CDR3aa: CASSQTGVSTDTQYF

v_gene: TRBV7-9
j_gene: TRBJ2-3
CDR3aa: CASSPVVGVGTDTQYF

v_gene: TRBV27
j_gene: TRBJ2-3
CDR3aa: CASSITAASGGPTDTQYF

v_gene: TRBV4-2
j_gene: TRBJ2-7
CDR3aa: CASSQRPAGTTGTYEQYF

v_gene: TRBV20-1
j_gene: TRBJ2-1
CDR3aa: CSAFRGDPQDNEQFF

v_gene: TRBV10-3
j_gene: TRBJ2-5
CDR3aa: CAISEWEGLETQYF

v_gene: TRBV12-3/TRBV12-4
j_gene: TRBJ2-1
CDR3aa: CASSKSGGTQFF

v_gene: TRBV12-3/TRBV12-4
j_gene: TRBJ1-5
CDR3aa: CASSLPGPVAQPQHF

v_gene: TRBV4-1
j_gene: TRBJ2-2
CDR3aa: CASSQARVAGFLTGELFF

v_gene: TRBV7-9
j_gene: TRBJ1-2
CDR3aa: CASSLAKTANYGYTF

v_gene: TRBV2
j_gene: TRBJ2-3
CDR3aa: CASSELGYVGDTQYF

v_gene: TRBV6-5
j_gene: TRBJ2-1
CDR3aa: CASSYGPRQRSSYNEQFF

v_gene: TRBV5-1
j_gene: TRBJ2-1
CDR3aa: CASSAGSGLAGYNEQFF

v_gene: TRBV29-1
j_gene: TRBJ2-5
CDR3aa: CSVELARGGQTQYF

v_gene: TRBV6-5
j_gene: TRBJ2-5
CDR3aa: CASSYPTESQETQYF

v_gene: TRBV19
j_gene: TRBJ1-5
CDR3aa: CASSRDGAVYSNQPQHF

v_gene: TRBV4-1
j_gene: TRBJ2-7
CDR3aa: CASSHEYKGAEQYF

v_gene: TRBV10-3
j_gene: TRBJ2-7
CDR3aa: CAISSGTGQTPYEQYF

v_gene: TRBV5-1
j_gene: TRBJ2-3
CDR3aa: CASRKGSTDTQYF

v_gene: TRBV12-3/TRBV12-4
j_gene: TRBJ1-5
CDR3aa: CASSWVGGLSHQPQHF

v_gene: TRBV24-1
j_gene: TRBJ2-1
CDR3aa: CATSETGHLSSYNEQFF

v_gene: TRBV24-1
j_gene: TRBJ2-1
CDR3aa: CATSGNLAKLNEQFF

v_gene: TRBV15
j_gene: TRBJ2-5
CDR3aa: CATSRDLMGTQYF

v_gene: TRBV20-1
j_gene: TRBJ2-7
CDR3aa: CSARAPAGEMYF

v_gene: TRBV6-1
j_gene: TRBJ1-1
CDR3aa: CASSKTTGGFTEAFF

v_gene: TRBV27
j_gene: TRBJ1-5
CDR3aa: CASFRRQLLTTNQPQHF

v_gene: TRBV12-3/TRBV12-4
j_gene: TRBJ2-5
CDR3aa: CASSSWDSALGKTQYF

v_gene: TRBV10-3
j_gene: TRBJ2-7
CDR3aa: CAISTDRGPGEQYF

v_gene: TRBV6-2/TRBV6-3
j_gene: TRBJ2-2
CDR3aa: CASTLWRGANTGELFF

v_gene: TRBV10-3
j_gene: TRBJ2-1
CDR3aa: CAISTGLAGTCSFF

v_gene: TRBV6-1
j_gene: TRBJ2-1
CDR3aa: CASSEGLEWNEQFF

v_gene: TRBV11-2
j_gene: TRBJ2-1
CDR3aa: CASSPGTKYNEQFF

v_gene: TRBV10-3
j_gene: TRBJ1-2
CDR3aa: CAISSDRASGYTF

v_gene: TRBV10-3
j_gene: TRBJ2-1
CDR3aa: CAISGQRGRSNEQFF

v_gene: TRBV3-1
j_gene: TRBJ2-1
CDR3aa: CASSQTGQAGLKQFF

v_gene: TRBV3-1
j_gene: TRBJ2-7
CDR3aa: CASSPRGDSYEQYF

v_gene: TRBV6-2/TRBV6-3
j_gene: TRBJ2-1
CDR3aa: CASSYDDWYSGIYEQFF

v_gene: TRBV18
j_gene: TRBJ2-1
CDR3aa: CASSPLTRSYNEQFF

v_gene: TRBV6-1
j_gene: TRBJ2-5
CDR3aa: CASSGLRLAGGETQYF

v_gene: TRBV7-2
j_gene: TRBJ2-1
CDR3aa: CASSLLSGLVFNEQFF

v_gene: TRBV2
j_gene: TRBJ1-5
CDR3aa: CASSELKPARAWAGYQPQHF

v_gene: TRBV7-8
j_gene: TRBJ2-1
CDR3aa: CASSPRPSGGAPYNEQFF

v_gene: TRBV20-1
j_gene: TRBJ2-7
CDR3aa: CSAGTSGASYEQYF